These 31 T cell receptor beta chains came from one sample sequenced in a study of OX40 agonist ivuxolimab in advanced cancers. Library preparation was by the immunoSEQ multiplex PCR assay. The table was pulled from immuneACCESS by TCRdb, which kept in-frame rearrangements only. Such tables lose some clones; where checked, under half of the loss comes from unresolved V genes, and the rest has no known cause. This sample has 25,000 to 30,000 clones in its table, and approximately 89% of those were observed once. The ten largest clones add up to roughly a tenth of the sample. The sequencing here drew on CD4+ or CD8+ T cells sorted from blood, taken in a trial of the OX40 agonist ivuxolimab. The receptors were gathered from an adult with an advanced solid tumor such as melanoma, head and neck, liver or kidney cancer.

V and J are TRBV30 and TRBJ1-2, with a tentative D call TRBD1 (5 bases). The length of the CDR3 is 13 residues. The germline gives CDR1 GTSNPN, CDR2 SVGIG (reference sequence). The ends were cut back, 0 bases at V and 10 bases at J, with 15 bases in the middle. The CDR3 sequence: CAWSVGAGTLYTF. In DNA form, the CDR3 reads TGTGCCTGGAGTGTAGGGGCGGGGACGCTCTACACCTTC.

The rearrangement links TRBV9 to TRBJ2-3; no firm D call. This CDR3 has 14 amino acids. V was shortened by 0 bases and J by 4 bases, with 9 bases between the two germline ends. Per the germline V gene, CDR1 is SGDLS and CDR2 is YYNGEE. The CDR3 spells CASSVADLADTQYF. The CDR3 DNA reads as TGTGCCAGCAGCGTAGCAGACTTAGCAGATACGCAGTATTTT.

CDR3 region: CASSGMIRGGQETQYF. CDR3 nucleotides: TGCGCCAGCAGCGGCATGATTCGCGGGGGCCAAGAGACCCAGTACTTC. The genes are TRBV5-1 and TRBJ2-5; 7 nucleotides match TRBD2. This CDR3 is built from 16 residues. Germline CDR1 SGHRS, CDR2 YFSETQ. J lost 1 base, V lost 4 bases, and 10 bases had no gene match.

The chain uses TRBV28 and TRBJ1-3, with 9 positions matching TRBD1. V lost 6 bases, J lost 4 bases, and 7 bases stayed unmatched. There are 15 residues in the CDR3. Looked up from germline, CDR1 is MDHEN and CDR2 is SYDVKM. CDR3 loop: CASREQGAGGNTIYF. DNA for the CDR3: TGTGCCAGCAGAGAACAGGGGGCAGGGGGAAACACCATATATTTT.

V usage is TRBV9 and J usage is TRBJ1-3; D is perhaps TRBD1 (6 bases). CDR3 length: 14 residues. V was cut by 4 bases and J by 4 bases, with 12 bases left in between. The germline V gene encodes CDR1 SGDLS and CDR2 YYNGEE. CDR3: CASSPWTAGNTIYF. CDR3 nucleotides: TGTGCCAGCAGCCCCTGGACAGCCGGAAACACCATATATTTT. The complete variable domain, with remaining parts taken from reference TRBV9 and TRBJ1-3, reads DSGVTQTPKHLITATGQRVTLRCSPRSGDLSVYWYQQSLDQGLQFLIQYYNGEERAKGNILERFSAQQFPDLHSELNLSSLELGDSALYFCASSPWTAGNTIYFGEGSWLTVV.

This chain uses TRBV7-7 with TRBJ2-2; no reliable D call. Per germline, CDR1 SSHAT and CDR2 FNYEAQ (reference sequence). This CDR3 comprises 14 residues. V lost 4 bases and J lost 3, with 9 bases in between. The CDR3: CASSSELYTGELFF. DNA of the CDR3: TGTGCCAGCAGCTCCGAATTGTACACCGGGGAGCTGTTTTTT.

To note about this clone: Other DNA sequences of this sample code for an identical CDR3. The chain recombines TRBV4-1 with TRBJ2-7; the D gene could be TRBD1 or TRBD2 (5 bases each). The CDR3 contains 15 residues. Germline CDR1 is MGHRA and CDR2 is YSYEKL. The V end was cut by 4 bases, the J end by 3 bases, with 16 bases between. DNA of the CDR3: TGCGCCAGCAGCCCCGGGACGGCGAGGGGCTACGAGCAGTACTTC. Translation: CASSPGTARGYEQYF.

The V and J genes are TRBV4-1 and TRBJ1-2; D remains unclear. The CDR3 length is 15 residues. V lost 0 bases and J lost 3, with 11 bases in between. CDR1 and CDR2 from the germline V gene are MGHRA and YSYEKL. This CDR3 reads CASSQDTRPDYGYTF. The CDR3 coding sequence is TGCGCCAGCAGCCAAGATACCCGCCCGGACTATGGCTACACCTTC.

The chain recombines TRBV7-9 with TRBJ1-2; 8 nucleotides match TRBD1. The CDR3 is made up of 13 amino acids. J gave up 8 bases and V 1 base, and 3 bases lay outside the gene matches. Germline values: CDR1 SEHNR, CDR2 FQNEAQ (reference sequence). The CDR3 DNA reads TGTGCCAGCAGCTTAGGGCCAGGGGGCGGCTACACCTTC. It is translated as CASSLGPGGGYTF.

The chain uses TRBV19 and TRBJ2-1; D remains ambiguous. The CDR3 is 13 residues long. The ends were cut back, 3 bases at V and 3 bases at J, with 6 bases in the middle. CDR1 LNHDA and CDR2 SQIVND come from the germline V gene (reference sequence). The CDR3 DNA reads TGTGCCAGTAGTATGAATTACTACAATGAGCAGTTCTTC. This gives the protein CASSMNYYNEQFF.

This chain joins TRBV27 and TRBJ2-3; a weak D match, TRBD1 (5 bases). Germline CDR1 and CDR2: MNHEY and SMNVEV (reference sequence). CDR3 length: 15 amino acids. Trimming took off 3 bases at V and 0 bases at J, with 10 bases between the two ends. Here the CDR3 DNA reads TGTGCCAGCAGTTTTTGGGGCCGAAGCACAGATACGCAGTATTTT. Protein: CASSFWGRSTDTQYF.

The CDR3 region is CASSWTGSYEQYF. CDR3 bases: TGTGCCAGCAGTTGGACAGGCTCCTACGAGCAGTACTTC. The rearrangement joins TRBV27 to TRBJ2-7; 7 bases are a match to TRBD1. This CDR3 is 13 amino acids long. Per the germline V gene, CDR1 is MNHEY and CDR2 is SMNVEV (reference sequence). V gave up 4 bases and J gave up 0 bases; unmatched junction bases: 0.

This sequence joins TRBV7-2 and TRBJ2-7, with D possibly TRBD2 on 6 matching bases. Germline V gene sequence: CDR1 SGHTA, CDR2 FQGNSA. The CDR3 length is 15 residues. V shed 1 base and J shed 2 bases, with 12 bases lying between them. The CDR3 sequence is CASSLVPTRTYEQYF. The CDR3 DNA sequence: TGTGCCAGCAGCTTAGTCCCGACTAGGACCTACGAGCAGTACTTC.

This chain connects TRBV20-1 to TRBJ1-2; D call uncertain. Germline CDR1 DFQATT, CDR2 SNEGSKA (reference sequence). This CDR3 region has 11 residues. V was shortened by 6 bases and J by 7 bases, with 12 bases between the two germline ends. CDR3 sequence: CSARPLSGYTF. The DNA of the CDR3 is TGCAGTGCCAGGCCCCTGAGTGGCTACACCTTC.

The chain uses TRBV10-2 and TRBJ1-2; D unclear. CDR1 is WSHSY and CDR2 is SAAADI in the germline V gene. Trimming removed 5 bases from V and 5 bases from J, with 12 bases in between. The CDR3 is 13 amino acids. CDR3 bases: TGCGCCAGCAGTCCCAACCGGGAGTATGGCTACACCTTC. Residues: CASSPNREYGYTF.

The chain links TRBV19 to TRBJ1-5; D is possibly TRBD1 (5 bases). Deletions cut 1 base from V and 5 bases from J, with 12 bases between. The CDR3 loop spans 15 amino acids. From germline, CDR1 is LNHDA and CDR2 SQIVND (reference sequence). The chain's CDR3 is CASSIAGIFDQPQHF. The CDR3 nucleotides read TGTGCCAGTAGTATAGCAGGGATTTTCGATCAGCCCCAGCATTTT.

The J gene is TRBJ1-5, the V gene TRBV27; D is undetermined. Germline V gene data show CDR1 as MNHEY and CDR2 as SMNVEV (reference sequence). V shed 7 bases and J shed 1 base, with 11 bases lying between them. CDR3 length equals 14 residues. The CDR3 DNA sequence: TGTGCCAGCAATTCCGTGGGGAGCAATCAGCCCCAGCATTTT. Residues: CASNSVGSNQPQHF.

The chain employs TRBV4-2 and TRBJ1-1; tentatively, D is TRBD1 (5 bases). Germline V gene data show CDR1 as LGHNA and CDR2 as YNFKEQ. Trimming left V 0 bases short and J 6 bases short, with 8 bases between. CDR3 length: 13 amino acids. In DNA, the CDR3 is TGTGCCAGCAGCCAAGATCCGGGGGCTGAAGCTTTCTTT. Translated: CASSQDPGAEAFF.

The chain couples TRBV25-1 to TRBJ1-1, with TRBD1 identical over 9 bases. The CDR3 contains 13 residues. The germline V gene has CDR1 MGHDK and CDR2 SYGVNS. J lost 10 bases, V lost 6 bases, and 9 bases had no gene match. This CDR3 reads CASSSPAQGAAFF. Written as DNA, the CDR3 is TGTGCCAGCAGCTCGCCCGCACAGGGGGCAGCTTTCTTT.

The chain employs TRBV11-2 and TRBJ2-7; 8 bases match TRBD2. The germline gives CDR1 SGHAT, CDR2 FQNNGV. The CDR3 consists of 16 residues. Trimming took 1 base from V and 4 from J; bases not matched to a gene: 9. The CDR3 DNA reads TGTGCCAGCAGCTTAGCGCCCTTACTAGCGGCTTACGAGCAGTACTTC. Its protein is CASSLAPLLAAYEQYF.

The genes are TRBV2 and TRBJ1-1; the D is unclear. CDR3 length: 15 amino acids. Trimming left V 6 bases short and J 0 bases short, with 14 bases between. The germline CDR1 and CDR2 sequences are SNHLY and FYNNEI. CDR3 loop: CASRAQTALNTEAFF. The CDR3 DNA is TGTGCCAGCAGAGCGCAGACCGCGTTGAACACTGAAGCTTTCTTT.

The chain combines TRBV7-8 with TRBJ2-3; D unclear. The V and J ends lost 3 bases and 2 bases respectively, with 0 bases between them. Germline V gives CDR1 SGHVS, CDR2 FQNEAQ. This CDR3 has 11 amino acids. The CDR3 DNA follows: TGTGCCAGCAGCTTCACAGATACGCAGTATTTT. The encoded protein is CASSFTDTQYF. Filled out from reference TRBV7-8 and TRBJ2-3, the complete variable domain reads GAGVSQSPRYKVAKRGQDVALRCDPISGHVSLFWYQQALGQGPEFLTYFQNEAQLDKSGLPSDRFFAERPEGSVSTLKIQRTQQEDSAVYLCASSFTDTQYFGPGTRLTVL.

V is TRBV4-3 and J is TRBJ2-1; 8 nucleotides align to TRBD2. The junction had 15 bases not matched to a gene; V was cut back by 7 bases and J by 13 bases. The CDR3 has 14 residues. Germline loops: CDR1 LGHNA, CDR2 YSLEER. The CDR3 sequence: CASTPDNGGVFQFF. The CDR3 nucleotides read TGCGCCAGCACTCCCGATAACGGGGGGGTCTTTCAGTTCTTC.

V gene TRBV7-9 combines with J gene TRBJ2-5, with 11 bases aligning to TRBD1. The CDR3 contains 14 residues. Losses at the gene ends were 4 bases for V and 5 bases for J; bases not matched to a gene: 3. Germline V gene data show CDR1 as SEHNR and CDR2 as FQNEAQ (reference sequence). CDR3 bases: TGTGCCAGCAGCTGGACAGGGGGCGAGGAGACCCAGTACTTC. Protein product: CASSWTGGEETQYF.

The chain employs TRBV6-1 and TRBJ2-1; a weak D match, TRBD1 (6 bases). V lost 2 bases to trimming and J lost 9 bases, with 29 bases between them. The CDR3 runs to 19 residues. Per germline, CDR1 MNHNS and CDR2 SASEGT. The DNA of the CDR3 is TGTGCCAGCAGTGAATCTCTGGGGGCAGGACAGTACGTCGTTAGTGAGCAGTTCTTC. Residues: CASSESLGAGQYVVSEQFF.

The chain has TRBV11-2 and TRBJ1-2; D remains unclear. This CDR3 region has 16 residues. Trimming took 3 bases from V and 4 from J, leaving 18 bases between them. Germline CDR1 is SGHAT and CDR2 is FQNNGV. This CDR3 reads CASSFPTKVGAYGYTF. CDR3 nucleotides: TGTGCCAGCAGCTTCCCGACAAAGGTTGGAGCCTATGGCTACACCTTC.

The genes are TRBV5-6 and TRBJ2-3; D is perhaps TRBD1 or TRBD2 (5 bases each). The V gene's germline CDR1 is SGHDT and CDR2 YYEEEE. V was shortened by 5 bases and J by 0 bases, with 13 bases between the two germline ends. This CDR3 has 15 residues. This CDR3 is CASSPGTASTDTQYF. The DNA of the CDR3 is TGTGCCAGCAGTCCCGGGACGGCTAGCACAGATACGCAGTATTTT.

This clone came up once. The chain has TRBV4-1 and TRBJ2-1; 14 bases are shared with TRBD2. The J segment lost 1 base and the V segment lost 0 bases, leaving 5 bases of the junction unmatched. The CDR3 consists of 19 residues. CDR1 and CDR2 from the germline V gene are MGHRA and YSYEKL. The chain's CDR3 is CASSQDGGTSGGSYNEQFF. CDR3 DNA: TGCGCCAGCAGCCAAGACGGTGGGACTAGCGGGGGTTCCTACAATGAGCAGTTCTTC.

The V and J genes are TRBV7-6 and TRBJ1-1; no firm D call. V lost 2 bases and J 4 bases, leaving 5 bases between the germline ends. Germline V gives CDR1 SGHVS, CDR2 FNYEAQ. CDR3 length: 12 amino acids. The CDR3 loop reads CASSLKGTEAFF. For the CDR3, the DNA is TGTGCCAGCAGCTTAAAGGGCACTGAAGCTTTCTTT.

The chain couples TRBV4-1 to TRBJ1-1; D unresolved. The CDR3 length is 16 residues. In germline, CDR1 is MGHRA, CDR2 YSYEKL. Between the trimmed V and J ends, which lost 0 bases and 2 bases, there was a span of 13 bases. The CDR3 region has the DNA TGCGCCAGCAGCCAAGATATCCGGGCCGCAAACACTGAAGCTTTCTTT. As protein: CASSQDIRAANTEAFF.

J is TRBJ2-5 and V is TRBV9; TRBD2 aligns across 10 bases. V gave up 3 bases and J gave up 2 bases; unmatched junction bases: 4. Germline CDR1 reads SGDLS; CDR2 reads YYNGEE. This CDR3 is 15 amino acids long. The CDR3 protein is CASSEGTSEQETQYF. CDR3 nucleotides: TGTGCCAGCAGCGAAGGGACTAGCGAACAAGAGACCCAGTACTTC.